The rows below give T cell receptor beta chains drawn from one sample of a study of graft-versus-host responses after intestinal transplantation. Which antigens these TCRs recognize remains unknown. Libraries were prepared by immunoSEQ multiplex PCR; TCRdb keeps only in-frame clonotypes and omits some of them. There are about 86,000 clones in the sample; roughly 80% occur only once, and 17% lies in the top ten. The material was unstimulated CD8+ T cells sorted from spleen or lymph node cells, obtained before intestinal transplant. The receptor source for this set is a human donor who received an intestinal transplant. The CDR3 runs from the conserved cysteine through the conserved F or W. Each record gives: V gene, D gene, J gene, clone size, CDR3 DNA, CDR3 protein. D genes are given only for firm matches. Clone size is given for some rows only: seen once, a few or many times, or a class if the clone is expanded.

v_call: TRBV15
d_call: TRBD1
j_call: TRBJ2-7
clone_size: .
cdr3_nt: TGTGCCACCAGCAGACTCCTGACAGGGAACGAGCAGTACTTC
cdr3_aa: CATSRLLTGNEQYF

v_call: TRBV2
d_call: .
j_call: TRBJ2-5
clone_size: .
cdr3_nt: TGTGCCAGCACGGGCATCCAGTTTTCGCAAGAGACCCAGTACTTC
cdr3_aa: CASTGIQFSQETQYF

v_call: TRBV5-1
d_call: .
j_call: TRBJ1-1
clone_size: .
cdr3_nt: TGCGCCAGCAGCGGAGCGGGGAACACTGAAGCTTTCTTT
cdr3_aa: CASSGAGNTEAFF

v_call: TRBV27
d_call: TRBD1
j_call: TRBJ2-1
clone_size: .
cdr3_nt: TGTGCCAGCAGTCCGAACAACAGGGGCGCCCTGGATTTTGAGCAGTTCTTC
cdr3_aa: CASSPNNRGALDFEQFF

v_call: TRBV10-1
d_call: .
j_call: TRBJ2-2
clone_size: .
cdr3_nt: TGCGCCAGCAGTCGTCAGAACACCGGGGAGCTGTTTTTT
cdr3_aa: CASSRQNTGELFF

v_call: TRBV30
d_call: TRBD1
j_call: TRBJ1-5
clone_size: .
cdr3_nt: TGTGCCTGGACAGGGGGAGAAAGTCAGCCCCAGCATTTT
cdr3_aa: CAWTGGESQPQHF

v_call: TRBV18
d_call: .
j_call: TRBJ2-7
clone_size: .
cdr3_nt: TGTGCCAGCTCACCCTATACAGGTTCTAGCTCCTACGAGCAGTACTTC
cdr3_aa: CASSPYTGSSSYEQYF

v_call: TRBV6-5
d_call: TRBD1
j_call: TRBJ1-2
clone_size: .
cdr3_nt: TGTGCCAGCAGTACCCTTCGACAGGGTTCCTATGGCTACACCTTC
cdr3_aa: CASSTLRQGSYGYTF

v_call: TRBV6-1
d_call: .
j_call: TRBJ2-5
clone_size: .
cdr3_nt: TGTGCCAGCAGTGAAGGAGGTTTCGAGACCCAGTACTTC
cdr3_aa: CASSEGGFETQYF

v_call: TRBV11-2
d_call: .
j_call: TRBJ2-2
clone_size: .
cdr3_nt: TGTGCCAGCAGCTTAGGTTACACCGGGGAGCTGTTTTTT
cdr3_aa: CASSLGYTGELFF

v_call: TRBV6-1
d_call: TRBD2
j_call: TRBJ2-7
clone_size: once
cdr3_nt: TGTGCCAGTGGACTAGCGGGAGATATGTACGAGCAGTACTTC
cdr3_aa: CASGLAGDMYEQYF

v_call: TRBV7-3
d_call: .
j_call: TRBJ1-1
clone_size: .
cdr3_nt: TGTGCCAGCAGCTTAACGTACGGGAACACTGAAGCTTTCTTT
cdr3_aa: CASSLTYGNTEAFF

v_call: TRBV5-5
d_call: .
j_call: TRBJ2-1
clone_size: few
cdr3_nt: TGTGCCAGCGGCCCGCTCGATGAGCAGTTCTTC
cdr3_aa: CASGPLDEQFF

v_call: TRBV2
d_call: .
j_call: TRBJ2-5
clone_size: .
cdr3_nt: TGTGCCAGCAGTGAGAGCACTACCGCACAAGAGACCCAGTACTTC
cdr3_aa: CASSESTTAQETQYF

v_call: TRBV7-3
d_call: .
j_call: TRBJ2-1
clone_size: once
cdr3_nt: TGTGCCAGCAGCCATGACAGGGCCGGACTAAATGAGCAGTTCTTC
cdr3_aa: CASSHDRAGLNEQFF

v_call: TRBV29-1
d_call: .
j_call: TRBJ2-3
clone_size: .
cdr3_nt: TGCAGCGTTGATTCGCTTTACACAGATACGCAGTATTTT
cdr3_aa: CSVDSLYTDTQYF

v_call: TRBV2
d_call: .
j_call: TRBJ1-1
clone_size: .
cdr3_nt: TGTGCCAGCAGTGAAAGGGATCAGGGGTGGGCCTTCACTGAAGCTTTCTTT
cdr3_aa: CASSERDQGWAFTEAFF

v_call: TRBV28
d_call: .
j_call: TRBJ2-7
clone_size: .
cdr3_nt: TGTGCCAGCAGTTTCCGGATGAGGGCCAGGGATCCCTACGAGCAGTACTTC
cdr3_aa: CASSFRMRARDPYEQYF

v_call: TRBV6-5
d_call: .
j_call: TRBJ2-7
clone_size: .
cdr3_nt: TGTGCCAGCAGTTACTCGGAGGTCTACGAGCAGTACTTC
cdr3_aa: CASSYSEVYEQYF

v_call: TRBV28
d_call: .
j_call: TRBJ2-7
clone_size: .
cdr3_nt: TGTGCCAGCAGTTTATTTAGACAAGCATACGAGCAGTACTTC
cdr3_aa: CASSLFRQAYEQYF

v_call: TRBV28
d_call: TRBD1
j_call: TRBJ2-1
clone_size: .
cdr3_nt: TGTGCCAGCAGTTTAACGGGACAGGGGGCCCATGAGCAGTTCTTC
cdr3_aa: CASSLTGQGAHEQFF

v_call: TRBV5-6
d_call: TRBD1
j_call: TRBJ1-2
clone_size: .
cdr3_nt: TGTGCCAGCAGCCAACAGGGGGGCTATGGCTACACCTTC
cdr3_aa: CASSQQGGYGYTF

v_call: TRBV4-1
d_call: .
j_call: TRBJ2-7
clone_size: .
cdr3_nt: TGCGCCAGCAGCCCCGGTGACAGGTTCTACGAGCAGTACTTC
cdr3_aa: CASSPGDRFYEQYF

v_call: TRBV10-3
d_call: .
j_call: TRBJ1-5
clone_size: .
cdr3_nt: TGTGCCATCAGTGAGCCGGATCAGCCCCAGCATTTT
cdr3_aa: CAISEPDQPQHF

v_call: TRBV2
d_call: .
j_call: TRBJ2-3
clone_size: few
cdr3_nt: TGTGCCAGCAGTGAAGAGGGGGGGCGGGGGCCCCGGGATACGCAGTATTTT
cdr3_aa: CASSEEGGRGPRDTQYF

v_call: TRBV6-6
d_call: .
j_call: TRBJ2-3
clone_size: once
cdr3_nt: TGTGCCAGCAGTTATGAGGGTTTTTTTGATACGCAGTATTTT
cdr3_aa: CASSYEGFFDTQYF

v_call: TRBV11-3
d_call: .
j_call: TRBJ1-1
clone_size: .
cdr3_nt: TGTGCCAGCAGCTTAGAAGTAACCCTTGAAGCTTTCTTT
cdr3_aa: CASSLEVTLEAFF

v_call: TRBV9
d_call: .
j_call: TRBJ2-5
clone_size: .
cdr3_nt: TGTGCCAGCAGCGACCACTTCCAGGAGACCCAGTACTTC
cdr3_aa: CASSDHFQETQYF

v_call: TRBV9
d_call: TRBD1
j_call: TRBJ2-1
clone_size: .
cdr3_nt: TGTGCCAGCAGCACGACAGGGGAGAATGAGCAGTTCTTC
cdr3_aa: CASSTTGENEQFF

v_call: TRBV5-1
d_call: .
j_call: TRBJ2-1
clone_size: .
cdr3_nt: TGCGCCAGCAGCTTGTGGCTTGCAAGTTACAATGAGCAGTTCTTC
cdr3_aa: CASSLWLASYNEQFF

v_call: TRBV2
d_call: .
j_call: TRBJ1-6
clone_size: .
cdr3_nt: TGTGCCAGCACCGACGGGGCCGGGAATTCACCCCTCCACTTT
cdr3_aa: CASTDGAGNSPLHF

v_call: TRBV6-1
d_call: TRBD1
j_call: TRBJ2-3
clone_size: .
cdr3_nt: TGTGCCAGCACCGTCGACAGGGTAGGAACAGATACGCAGTATTTT
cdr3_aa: CASTVDRVGTDTQYF

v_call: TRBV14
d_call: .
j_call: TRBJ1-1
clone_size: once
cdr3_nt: TGTGCCAGCAGCCTCCGACTACCTTGGGACACTGAAGCTTTCTTT
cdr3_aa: CASSLRLPWDTEAFF

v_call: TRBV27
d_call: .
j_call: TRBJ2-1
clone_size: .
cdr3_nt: TGTGCCAGCAGTTTAGGAGGGGCCCTTTACAATGAGCAGTTCTTC
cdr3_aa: CASSLGGALYNEQFF

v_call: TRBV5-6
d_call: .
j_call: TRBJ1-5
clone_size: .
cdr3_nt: TGTGCCAGCAGCTTGGCAGGGGACAGCAATCAGCCCCAGCATTTT
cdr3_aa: CASSLAGDSNQPQHF

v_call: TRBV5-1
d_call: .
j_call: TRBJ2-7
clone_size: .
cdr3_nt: TGCGCCAGCAGCTTGATCGGCTTCACCTACGAGCAGTACTTC
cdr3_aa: CASSLIGFTYEQYF

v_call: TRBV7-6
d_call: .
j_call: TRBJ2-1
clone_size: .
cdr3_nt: TGTGCCAGCAGCTTCCGACAGGCCGGCCAGACTGGTGAGCAGTTCTTC
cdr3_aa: CASSFRQAGQTGEQFF

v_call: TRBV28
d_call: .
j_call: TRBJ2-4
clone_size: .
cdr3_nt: TGTGCCAGCAGACAAGGGATAACCAAAAACATTCAGTACTTC
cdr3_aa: CASRQGITKNIQYF

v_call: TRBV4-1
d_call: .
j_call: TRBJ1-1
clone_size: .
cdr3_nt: TGCGCCAGCAGCCAAGATAGCGGGGTGGTGGACACTGAAGCTTTCTTT
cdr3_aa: CASSQDSGVVDTEAFF

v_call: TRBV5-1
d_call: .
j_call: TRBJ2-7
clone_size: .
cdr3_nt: TGCGCCAGCAGCTTGGCGGGAGACGAGCAGTACTTC
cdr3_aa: CASSLAGDEQYF

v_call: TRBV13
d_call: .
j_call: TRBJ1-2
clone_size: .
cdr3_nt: TGTGCCAGCAGCTTAGGAAGGGACCTCTATGGCTACACCTTC
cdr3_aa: CASSLGRDLYGYTF

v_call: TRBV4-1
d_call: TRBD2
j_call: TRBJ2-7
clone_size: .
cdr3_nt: TGCGCCAGCAGCCAAGAGGGGGGGAGTGTCTACGAGCAGTACTTC
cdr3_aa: CASSQEGGSVYEQYF

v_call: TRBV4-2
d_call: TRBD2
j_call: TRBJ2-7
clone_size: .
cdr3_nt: TGTGCCAGCAGCCAAGAAGCCCAGCGGGAGTTTTCCGAGCAGTACTTC
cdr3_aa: CASSQEAQREFSEQYF

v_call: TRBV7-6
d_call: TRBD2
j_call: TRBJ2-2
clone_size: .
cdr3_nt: TGTGCCAGCAGCTTACCTAGCGGGGGGGCCCCCGGGGAGCTGTTTTTT
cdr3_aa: CASSLPSGGAPGELFF